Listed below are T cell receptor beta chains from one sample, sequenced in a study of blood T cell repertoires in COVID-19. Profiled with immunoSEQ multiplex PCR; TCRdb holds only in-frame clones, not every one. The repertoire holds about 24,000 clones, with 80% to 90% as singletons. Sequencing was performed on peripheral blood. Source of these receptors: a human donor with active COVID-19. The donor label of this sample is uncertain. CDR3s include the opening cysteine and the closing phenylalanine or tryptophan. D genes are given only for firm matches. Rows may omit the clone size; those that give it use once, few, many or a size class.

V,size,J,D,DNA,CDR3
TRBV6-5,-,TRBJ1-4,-,TGTGCCAGCAGTTACCGTCAGATGAATGAAAAACTGTTTTTT,CASSYRQMNEKLFF
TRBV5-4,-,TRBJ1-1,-,TGTGCCAGCAGCTCGGACAGTCTGAACACTGAAGCTTTCTTT,CASSSDSLNTEAFF
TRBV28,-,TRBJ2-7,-,TGTGCCAGCAGTTCCGAGGGGGATTCTGGCTACGAGCAGTACTTC,CASSSEGDSGYEQYF
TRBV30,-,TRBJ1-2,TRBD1,TGTGCCTGTAAGGGGCCTTTAAGGGACAGGGGACAGGGGGACTATGGCTACACCTTC,CACKGPLRDRGQGDYGYTF
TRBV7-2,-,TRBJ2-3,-,TGTGCCAGCAGACTAGGGTCGGATACGCAGTATTTT,CASRLGSDTQYF
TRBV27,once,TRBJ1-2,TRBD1,TGTGCCAGCAGTTTATACGGGACAGGGGGCTATGGCTACACCTTC,CASSLYGTGGYGYTF
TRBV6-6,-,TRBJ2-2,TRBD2,TGTGCCAGCAGTTCGGGGGGGGACACCGGGGAGCTGTTTTTT,CASSSGGDTGELFF
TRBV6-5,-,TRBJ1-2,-,TGTGCCAGCAGTCCAGACAGCAACTATGGCTACACCTTC,CASSPDSNYGYTF
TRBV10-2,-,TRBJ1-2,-,TGCGCCAGCAGTGGTAAAGGGGATGGCTACACCTTC,CASSGKGDGYTF
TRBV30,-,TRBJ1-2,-,TGTGCCTGGGGGGACAAAAACTATGGCTACACCTTC,CAWGDKNYGYTF
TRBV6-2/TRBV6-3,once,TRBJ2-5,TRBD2,TGTGCCAGCAGCCGAAAAAAGGGACTAGCGGGGGGGCTCTTCAGTCGTGAGACCCAGTACTTC,CASSRKKGLAGGLFSRETQYF
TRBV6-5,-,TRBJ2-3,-,TGTGCCAGCAGCGACAGGATAGATACGCAGTATTTT,CASSDRIDTQYF
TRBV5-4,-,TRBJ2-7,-,TGTGCCAGCAGCTTGGGAGGGTCCGGCTCCTACGAGCAGTACTTC,CASSLGGSGSYEQYF
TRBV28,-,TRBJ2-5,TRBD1,TGTGCCAGCAGTTTCTTTTTCGACAGGGCCCAAGAGACCCAGTACTTC,CASSFFFDRAQETQYF
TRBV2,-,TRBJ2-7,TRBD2,TGTGCCAGCAGGGAACTAGCGAATTCCTACGAGCAGTACTTC,CASRELANSYEQYF
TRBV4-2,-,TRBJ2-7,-,TGTGCCAGCAGCCTCCTTGTCGAGTTATATTACGAGCAGTACTTC,CASSLLVELYYEQYF
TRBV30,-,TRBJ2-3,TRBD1,TGTGCCCGGACATGGGGACAGGGTACCACAGATACGCAGTATTTT,CARTWGQGTTDTQYF
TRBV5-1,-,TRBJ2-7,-,TGCGCCAGCAGCTCGGACTCCTGGCGGGAGCAGTACTTC,CASSSDSWREQYF
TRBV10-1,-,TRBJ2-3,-,TGCGCCAGCAGTGGGAAGGAGGTCGGCACAGATACGCAGTATTTT,CASSGKEVGTDTQYF
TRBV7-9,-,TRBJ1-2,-,TGTGCCAGCAGTCTTATGGGGGGTTCCTATGGCTACACCTTC,CASSLMGGSYGYTF
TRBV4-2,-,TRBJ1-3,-,TGTGCCAGCAGCCAAGAATCGGGGAAGGCTCTGCCTGGAAACACCATATATTTT,CASSQESGKALPGNTIYF
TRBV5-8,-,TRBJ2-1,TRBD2,TGTGCCAGCAGCAAGTCGACTAGCGGGGCAAACAATGAGCAGTTCTTC,CASSKSTSGANNEQFF
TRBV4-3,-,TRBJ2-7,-,TGCGCCAGCAGCCAAGATCTTGTCCAGGGCCAGTTCCACGAGCAGTACTTC,CASSQDLVQGQFHEQYF
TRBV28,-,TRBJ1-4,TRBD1,TGTGCCAGCAGCTCCCCGACAGGGGGGGAAAAACTGTTTTTT,CASSSPTGGEKLFF
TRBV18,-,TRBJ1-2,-,TGTGCCAGCTCACCCAATGACAGGCCAGCCTATGGCTACACCTTC,CASSPNDRPAYGYTF
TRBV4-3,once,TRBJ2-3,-,TGCGCCAGCAGCCAAGATAGGGGCACAGCAGATACGCAGTATTTT,CASSQDRGTADTQYF
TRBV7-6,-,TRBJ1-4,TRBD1,TGTGCCAGCAGCTTATGGACGGGACAGTGGTTTTTT,CASSLWTGQWFF
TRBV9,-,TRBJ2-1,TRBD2,TGTGCCAGCGGGGTAGTTAGCGGGAGAGGGAATGAGCAGTTCTTC,CASGVVSGRGNEQFF
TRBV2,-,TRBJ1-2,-,TGTGCCAGCAGTGAAGCAGCGGGCCTTAACTATGGCTACACCTTC,CASSEAAGLNYGYTF
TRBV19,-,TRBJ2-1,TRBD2,TGTGCCAGTAGTATGGGATTAGCGGGGACGGGTGAGCAGTTCTTC,CASSMGLAGTGEQFF
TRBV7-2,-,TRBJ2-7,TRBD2,TGTGCCAGCAGCTTAGTTGCGGGGGGGAGGTCCTACGAGCAGTACTTC,CASSLVAGGRSYEQYF
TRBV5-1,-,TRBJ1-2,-,TGCGCCAGCAGCTTGATGTTCGACACGGAGGTGTCGGGCACCTTC,CASSLMFDTEVSGTF
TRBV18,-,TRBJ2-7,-,TGTGCCAGCTCACCATCCTCCCCACAATCCCACCCACACTTC,CASSPSSPQSHPHF
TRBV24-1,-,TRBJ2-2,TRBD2,TGTGCCACCAGTGATGAGACTAGCGACGCGAACACCGGGGAGCTGTTTTTT,CATSDETSDANTGELFF
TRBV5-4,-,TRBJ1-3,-,TGTGCCAGCAGCGCGCGGGTCGACTCTGGAAACACCATATATTTT,CASSARVDSGNTIYF
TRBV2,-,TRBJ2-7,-,TGTGCCAGCAGCGGGTCCTACGAGCAGTACTTC,CASSGSYEQYF
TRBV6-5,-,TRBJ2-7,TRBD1,TGTGCCAGCGTCCGGACAGGGTACTACGAGCAGTACTTC,CASVRTGYYEQYF
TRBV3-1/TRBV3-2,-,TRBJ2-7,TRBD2,TGTGCCAGCAGCCAAACAGCGGGACTCGAGTACTTC,CASSQTAGLEYF
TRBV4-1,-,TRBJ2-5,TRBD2,TGCGCCAGCCGGGGGGGTGGAACCCAGTACTTC,CASRGGGTQYF
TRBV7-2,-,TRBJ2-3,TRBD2,TGTGCCAGCAGCCCGCGGACTAGCGGGAGAACAGATACGCAGTATTTT,CASSPRTSGRTDTQYF
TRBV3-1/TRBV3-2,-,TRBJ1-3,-,TGTGCCAGCAGCCCTTCAGGAACTTTCTCTGGAAACACCATATATTTT,CASSPSGTFSGNTIYF
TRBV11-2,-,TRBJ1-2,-,TGTGCCAGCACTTATCGAGGGAGAGGCTATGGCTACACCTTC,CASTYRGRGYGYTF
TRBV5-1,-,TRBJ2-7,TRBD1,TGCGCCAGCAGCTCCGGGACAGGGGTCTACGAGCAGTACTTC,CASSSGTGVYEQYF
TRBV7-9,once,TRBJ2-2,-,TGTGCCAGCAGCTTAGCTAGCGGTAACACCGGGGAGCTGTTTTTT,CASSLASGNTGELFF
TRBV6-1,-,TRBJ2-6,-,TGTGCCAGCAGTGAAGCTTTAAGCCCATCTGGGGCCAACGTCCTGACTTTC,CASSEALSPSGANVLTF
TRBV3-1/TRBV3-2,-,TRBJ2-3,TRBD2,TGTGCCAGCAGCCAACGGGGGGTCACAGATACGCAGTATTTT,CASSQRGVTDTQYF
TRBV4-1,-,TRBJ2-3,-,TGCGCCAGCAGCCAAGCCGTGGGGGCAGGCCAAACCCTAGGAGGAGCAGATACGCAGTATTTT,CASSQAVGAGQTLGGADTQYF
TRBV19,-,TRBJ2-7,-,TGTGCCAGTAGTATAGAGGCAGGGGCCTCCTACGAGCAGTACTTC,CASSIEAGASYEQYF
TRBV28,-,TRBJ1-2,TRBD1,TGTGCCAGCATTAGGGACAGGGGGCCTGGTGGCTACACCTTC,CASIRDRGPGGYTF
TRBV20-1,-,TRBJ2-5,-,TGCAGTGCAAGGAGTCAAGAGACCCAGTACTTC,CSARSQETQYF
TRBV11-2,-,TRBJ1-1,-,TGTGCCAGCAGCTTAGACCCCCCGGCGTCGGGCACTGAAGCTTTCTTT,CASSLDPPASGTEAFF
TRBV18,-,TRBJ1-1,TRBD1,TGTGCCAGCTCAGCAGCCTCTACGGGGGACAGGGCGCACACTGAAGCTTTCTTT,CASSAASTGDRAHTEAFF
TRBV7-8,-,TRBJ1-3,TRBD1,TGTGCCAGCAGCCCGGGGACAGTCTCTGGAAACACCATATATTTT,CASSPGTVSGNTIYF
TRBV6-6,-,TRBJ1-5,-,TGTGCCAGCGGAGTCTCTGGGGGGAGCAATCAGCCCCAGCATTTT,CASGVSGGSNQPQHF
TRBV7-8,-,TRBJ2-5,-,TGTGCCAGCAGCTTACGAACAGGATTACAAGAGACCCAGTACTTC,CASSLRTGLQETQYF
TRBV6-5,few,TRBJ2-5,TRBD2,TGTGCCAGCAACCGATTTAGCGGGAACCAAGAGACCCAGTACTTC,CASNRFSGNQETQYF
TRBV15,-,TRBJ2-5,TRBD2,TGTGCCACCAGCAGAGATAGGGCGGGAGAGGAGACCCAGTACTTC,CATSRDRAGEETQYF
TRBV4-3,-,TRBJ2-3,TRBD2,TGCGCCAGCAGCCAAGACTCGCTAGCGGGAGGGACAGATACGCAGTATTTT,CASSQDSLAGGTDTQYF